The 24 T cell receptor beta chains below all came from one sample that was sequenced in a study of cytomegalovirus exposure and HLA in healthy donors. Primers: 60 Vbeta forward and 13 Jbeta reverse. Sequencing was performed with immunoSEQ multiplex PCR; in TCRdb, only in-frame clones are kept and a portion is missing. The sample has hundreds of thousands of clones, approximately 70% seen once. Material for sequencing was PBMCs. The receptors derive from a man aged 35-49 years in good health and CMV-seropositive.

The chain employs TRBV18 and TRBJ1-1, with 8 bases fitting TRBD1. V lost 2 bases, J lost 2 bases, and 4 bases stayed unmatched. The CDR3 length is 15 residues. Germline lookup yields CDR1 KGHSH and CDR2 LQKENI. CDR3 nucleotide sequence: TGTGCCAGCTCACCATTAGGACAGGGTAACACTGAAGCTTTCTTT. This encodes CASSPLGQGNTEAFF.

The gene calls are TRBV27 and TRBJ2-5; D call uncertain. The J call may not be correct, given that the DNA end is closer to TRBJ2-7. CDR1 MNHEY and CDR2 SMNVEV come from the germline V gene (reference sequence). CDR3 length: 15 amino acids. In DNA form, the CDR3 reads TGTGCCAGCAGTTTATCGGCCCTTAGCTCCTACGAGCAGTACTTC. It encodes CASSLSALSSYEQYF.

The chain carries TRBV29-1 and TRBJ1-1; no definite D call. Germline-derived CDR1 and CDR2 are SQVTM and ANQGSEA. This CDR3 has 12 amino acids. Trimming removed 1 base at V and 8 bases at J, with 11 bases between. CDR3 in DNA: TGCAGCGTTGAAGGTGGAGGGTCGGAAGCTTTCTTT. It yields the protein CSVEGGGSEAFF. The full variable domain, rest sourced from reference TRBV29-1 and TRBJ1-1, is SAVISQKPSRDICQRGTSLTIQCQVDSQVTMMFWYRQQPGQSLTLIATANQGSEATYESGFVIDKFPISRPNLTFSTLTVSNMSPEDSSIYLCSVEGGGSEAFFGQGTRLTVV.

CDR3 sequence reads: CASSPWPGGEQYF. The DNA for the CDR3 is TGCGCCAGCAGCCCTTGGCCGGGCGGGGAGCAGTACTTC. The rearrangement joins TRBV5-1 to TRBJ2-7, with D maybe TRBD2 (5 bases). Trimming cost V 4 bases and J 7 bases, with 15 bases left between them. The length of the CDR3 is 13 residues. Germline CDR1 is SGHRS and CDR2 is YFSETQ.

This clone turned up a few times. The gene calls are TRBV7-8 and TRBJ2-2, with D maybe TRBD1 (6 bases). Germline V gives CDR1 SGHVS, CDR2 FQNEAQ. The CDR3 contains 17 residues. V dropped 1 base and J dropped 4 bases, with 16 bases sitting between them. As DNA, the CDR3 is TGTGCCAGCAGCTTAGTAGAGGGGGTGATTGGCACCGGGGAGCTGTTTTTT. Amino acids: CASSLVEGVIGTGELFF.

This sequence joins TRBV4-2 and TRBJ2-5; TRBD2 matches 7 bases. The CDR3 length is 15 residues. Germline V gene sequence: CDR1 LGHNA, CDR2 YNFKEQ. The trim removed 0 bases at V and 2 bases at J, leaving 3 bases unmatched. The DNA of the CDR3 is TGTGCCAGCAGCCAAGAAGCGGGGCAACAAGAGACCCAGTACTTC. Translated: CASSQEAGQQETQYF.

The V gene is TRBV4-1, the J gene TRBJ1-2; no clear D gene. Trimming removed 4 bases at V and 4 bases at J, with 13 bases between. The germline gives CDR1 MGHRA, CDR2 YSYEKL. This CDR3 spans 14 amino acids. The chain's CDR3 is CASSPAEGPYGYTF. The CDR3 DNA reads TGCGCCAGCAGCCCCGCAGAGGGCCCCTATGGCTACACCTTC.

The chain has TRBV7-2 and TRBJ2-4; 7 nucleotides align to TRBD2. After removal of 6 bases from V and 11 bases from J, the junction contained 10 bases not matched to a gene. Germline V gives CDR1 SGHTA, CDR2 FQGNSA. This CDR3 is 13 amino acids long. CDR3 region: CASRWGGGYVQYF. The DNA for the CDR3 is TGTGCCAGCAGGTGGGGCGGGGGTTATGTTCAGTACTTC.

The chain recombines TRBV4-1 with TRBJ2-1; possibly TRBD2 for D (6 bases). Germline V lookup: CDR1 MGHRA, CDR2 YSYEKL. The V and J ends lost 4 bases and 2 bases respectively, with 9 bases between them. The CDR3 is 14 amino acids. CDR3 in DNA: TGCGCCAGCAGCCCCGGGGGTACCTACAATGAGCAGTTCTTC. This codes for CASSPGGTYNEQFF.

The chain links TRBV6-6 to TRBJ1-2, with a possible D match to TRBD1 (6 bases). This CDR3 is built from 16 residues. Germline V gives CDR1 MNHNY, CDR2 SVGAGI (reference sequence). V was clipped by 2 bases and J by 2 bases, with 15 bases between them. The chain's CDR3 is CASSYHRQAENYGYTF. CDR3 sequence (DNA): TGTGCCAGCAGTTACCATAGACAGGCTGAAAACTATGGCTACACCTTC.

The CDR3 reads CASSFTARIQETQYF. The CDR3, as DNA: TGCGCCAGCAGCTTCACGGCCAGGATCCAAGAGACCCAGTACTTC. The chain uses TRBV5-1 and TRBJ2-5; D unclear. Germline assignment: CDR1 SGHRS and CDR2 YFSETQ. Trimming removed 2 bases from V and 1 base from J, with 12 bases in between. The CDR3 has 15 amino acids. Supplemented by reference TRBV5-1 and TRBJ2-5, the full variable domain reads KAGVTQTPRYLIKTRGQQVTLSCSPISGHRSVSWYQQTPGQGLQFLFEYFSETQRNKGNFPGRFSGRQFSNSRSEMNVSTLELGDSALYLCASSFTARIQETQYFGPGTRLLVL.

The genes are TRBV11-2 and TRBJ1-5, with 8 bases identical to TRBD1. The length of the CDR3 is 15 residues. The V segment lost 0 bases and the J segment 2 bases; nucleotides outside the gene matches: 0. Germline V gene lookup returns CDR1 SGHAT and CDR2 FQNNGV. For the CDR3, the DNA is TGTGCCAGCAGCTTAGACAGGGGGCGCAATCAGCCCCAGCATTTT. Protein product: CASSLDRGRNQPQHF.

For this clone: Compared with germline, one end of the junction differs, possibly owing to a read error. The chain recombines TRBV7-9 with TRBJ1-1; D is unresolved. The CDR3 has 16 residues. The V gene's germline CDR1 is SEHNR and CDR2 FQNEAQ (reference sequence). CDR3 DNA: TGTTCCAGCAGCTTAATATCCGGGGTTTTGGGCACTGAAGCTTTCTTT. As protein: CSSSLISGVLGTEAFF.

There are a few counts of this clone. The rearrangement joins TRBV9 to TRBJ1-5; 8 bases fit TRBD1. Germline CDR1 SGDLS, CDR2 YYNGEE. V lost 1 base, J lost 6 bases, and 9 bases stayed unmatched. The CDR3 is 16 residues long. CDR3: CASSVSDRVTGQPQHF. The CDR3 DNA sequence: TGTGCCAGCAGCGTATCGGACAGGGTAACAGGTCAGCCCCAGCATTTT.

This rearrangement joins TRBV5-4 to TRBJ2-1, with D unclear. The germline V gene has CDR1 SGHNT and CDR2 YYREEE (reference sequence). The ends were cut back, 0 bases at V and 10 bases at J, with 8 bases in the middle. The CDR3 has 12 residues. The CDR3 nucleotides read TGTGCCAGCAGCTTGGGCCTCCGGGAGCAGTTCTTC. Translation gives CASSLGLREQFF.

The chain carries TRBV6-6 and TRBJ1-2, with D unresolved. V gave up 5 bases and J gave up 6 bases, with 7 bases separating them. CDR1 is MNHNY, CDR2 SVGAGI, per germline (reference sequence). The CDR3 consists of 11 residues. Here the CDR3 DNA reads TGTGCCAGCAGTCCCCGCGATGGCTACACCTTC. This translates into CASSPRDGYTF.

The chain employs TRBV2 and TRBJ1-5; no clear D gene. The CDR3 is 15 amino acids. Deletions cut 6 bases from V and 5 bases from J, with 17 bases between. Germline CDR1 SNHLY, CDR2 FYNNEI. This CDR3 is CASRARFLGDQPQHF. CDR3 in DNA: TGTGCCAGCAGGGCGAGGTTTCTTGGAGATCAGCCCCAGCATTTT.

This clone was recorded a few times. This chain joins TRBV9 and TRBJ2-1, with D possibly TRBD2 on 7 matching bases. Trimming removed 0 bases from V and 6 bases from J, with 13 bases in between. Per germline, CDR1 SGDLS and CDR2 YYNGEE. The CDR3 totals 15 residues. CDR3 bases: TGTGCCAGCAGCGTAGTCGCGGGGGCCACCAATGAGCAGTTCTTC. Its translation is CASSVVAGATNEQFF.

This chain connects TRBV14 to TRBJ2-1; TRBD1 matches at 8 bases. The V segment lost 4 bases and the J segment 9 bases; nucleotides outside the gene matches: 11. The CDR3 runs 15 residues. Germline loops: CDR1 SGHDN, CDR2 FVKESK. CDR3 coding DNA: TGTGCCAGCAGCCCCGGGACAGGAGGGATATGTGAGCAGTTCTTC. Protein product: CASSPGTGGICEQFF. Looking up the rest from reference TRBV14 and TRBJ2-1 gives the full variable domain: EAGVTQFPSHSVIEKGQTVTLRCDPISGHDNLYWYRRVMGKEIKFLLHFVKESKQDESGMPNNRFLAERTGGTYSTLKVQPAELEDSGVYFCASSPGTGGICEQFFGPGTRLTVL.

This chain uses TRBV19 with TRBJ2-7; TRBD2 matches 10 bases. Looked up from germline, CDR1 is LNHDA and CDR2 is SQIVND (reference sequence). The CDR3 runs to 16 residues. Losses at the gene ends were 7 bases for V and 4 bases for J; bases not matched to a gene: 13. CDR3 DNA: TGTGCCAGTACGAAGCGGGGGGGTACGAAACCATACGAGCAGTACTTC. It yields the protein CASTKRGGTKPYEQYF.

This chain links TRBV10-2 with TRBJ1-3; D not resolved. The CDR3 covers 13 residues. Trimming pared 3 bases from V and 0 bases from J, leaving 3 bases between. Germline V lookup: CDR1 WSHSY, CDR2 SAAADI. Here the CDR3 DNA reads TGCGCCAGCAGTGACGGCTCTGGAAACACCATATATTTT. It encodes CASSDGSGNTIYF.

V usage is TRBV6-1 and J usage is TRBJ1-2; TRBD1 is a possible D gene (5 bases). The CDR3 has 13 amino acids. Germline V gene sequence: CDR1 MNHNS, CDR2 SASEGT. V lost 6 bases and J 7 bases, leaving 15 bases between the germline ends. The CDR3 region is CASSRYGGVGYTF. The CDR3 DNA reads as TGTGCCAGCAGCCGCTATGGGGGGGTTGGCTACACCTTC.

This clone is a singleton in its sample. This sequence joins TRBV11-2 and TRBJ1-2; unclear D gene. Germline V gene lookup returns CDR1 SGHAT and CDR2 FQNNGV. Deletions cut 5 bases from V and 4 bases from J, with 14 bases between. There are 14 residues in the CDR3. CDR3 loop: CASSPERGVYGYTF. The CDR3 DNA sequence: TGTGCCAGCAGCCCAGAGAGAGGAGTCTATGGCTACACCTTC.

The rearrangement uses TRBV5-4 and TRBJ2-1; D is unclear. Germline CDR1 and CDR2: SGHNT and YYREEE (reference sequence). This CDR3 has 12 residues. Between the trimmed V and J ends, which lost 3 bases and 4 bases, there was a span of 5 bases. CDR3 protein: CASSSTYNEQFF. The DNA of the CDR3 is TGTGCCAGCAGCTCCACATACAATGAGCAGTTCTTC.